One and the same sample provided the 25 T cell receptor beta chains below, sequenced in a study of T cell repertoires in MIS-A myocarditis. Profiled with immunoSEQ multiplex PCR; TCRdb holds only in-frame clones, not every one. The data contain 15,000 or so clones, 74% of them singletons. Material: left ventricle heart tissue obtained at autopsy. Source of these receptors: a man aged 18 to 30 with fulminant myocarditis from multisystem inflammatory syndrome in adults (MIS-A) after COVID-19.

This clone was seen once. This chain links TRBV11-3 with TRBJ2-1; 7 bases map to TRBD2. The germline V gene encodes CDR1 SGHNT and CDR2 YENEEA. This CDR3 comprises 17 residues. V gave up 3 bases and J gave up 2 bases; unmatched junction bases: 10. Written as DNA, the CDR3 is TGTGCCAGCAGCTTTAGTACCGGGGAGGGCGCCTACAATGAGCAGTTCTTC. Amino acids: CASSFSTGEGAYNEQFF.

Here the CDR3 reads CASSSFPPLASSYNEQFF. Here the CDR3 DNA reads TGTGCCAGCAGTTCCTTTCCGCCACTGGCGAGCTCCTACAATGAGCAGTTCTTC. V and J are TRBV27 and TRBJ2-1; unclear D gene. The CDR3 loop spans 18 amino acids. Germline V gives CDR1 MNHEY, CDR2 SMNVEV (reference sequence). V was trimmed by 4 bases and J by 0 bases, leaving 19 bases between them.

This clone was counted a few times. This chain connects TRBV6-2 or TRBV6-3 to TRBJ2-1; D gene uncertain. Germline V lookup: CDR1 MNHEY, CDR2 SVGEGT. This CDR3 is 13 amino acids long. V lost 2 bases, J lost 7 bases, and 9 bases lay in between. CDR3 in amino acids: CASSYGFENEQFF. CDR3 DNA: TGTGCCAGCAGTTACGGTTTTGAGAATGAGCAGTTCTTC.

This clone was seen a few times. The chain couples TRBV5-1 to TRBJ2-1, with 8 bases lining up with TRBD1. Per the germline V gene, CDR1 is SGHRS and CDR2 is YFSETQ. The CDR3 consists of 14 residues. The junction had 6 bases not matched to a gene; V was cut back by 6 bases and J by 4 bases. CDR3 sequence: CASKGDRLYNEQFF. The DNA of the CDR3 is TGCGCCAGCAAGGGGGACAGGTTGTACAATGAGCAGTTCTTC.

This clone was counted between two and nine times. The chain recombines TRBV27 with TRBJ2-2; 7 bases are a match to TRBD1. The CDR3 consists of 14 residues. With V trimmed by 8 bases and J by 3 bases, 6 bases remained unmatched. Germline V gene sequence: CDR1 MNHEY, CDR2 SMNVEV (reference sequence). The DNA of the CDR3 is TGTGCCAGCCTCGACAGGGCTTACACCGGGGAGCTGTTTTTT. This encodes CASLDRAYTGELFF.

The chain uses TRBV5-1 and TRBJ2-2, with D unclear. V lost 0 bases and J 0 bases, leaving 21 bases between the germline ends. The CDR3 is made up of 20 amino acids. CDR1 and CDR2 (germline): SGHRS, YFSETQ. The CDR3 sequence is CASSLALSTDRLANTGELFF. CDR3 in DNA: TGCGCCAGCAGCTTGGCGCTCTCCACAGACCGGCTCGCGAACACCGGGGAGCTGTTTTTT. Together with reference TRBV5-1 and TRBJ2-2, the CDR3 gives the full variable domain: KAGVTQTPRYLIKTRGQQVTLSCSPISGHRSVSWYQQTPGQGLQFLFEYFSETQRNKGNFPGRFSGRQFSNSRSEMNVSTLELGDSALYLCASSLALSTDRLANTGELFFGEGSRLTVL.

This rearrangement joins TRBV15 to TRBJ2-3, with D perhaps TRBD2 (5 bases). Germline V gene sequence: CDR1 LNHNV, CDR2 YYDKDF (reference sequence). The CDR3 spans 15 residues. V lost 5 bases to trimming and J lost 0 bases, with 12 bases between them. As DNA, the CDR3 is TGTGCCACCAGCGATAGGCGGACTAGCACAGATACGCAGTATTTT. The encoded protein is CATSDRRTSTDTQYF. Supplemented by reference TRBV15 and TRBJ2-3, the full variable domain reads DAMVIQNPRYQVTQFGKPVTLSCSQTLNHNVMYWYQQKSSQAPKLLFHYYDKDFNNEADTPDNFQSRRPNTSFCFLDIRSPGLGDTAMYLCATSDRRTSTDTQYFGPGTRLTVL.

This chain connects TRBV9 to TRBJ2-7, with a weak D call TRBD2 (5 bases). The germline gives CDR1 SGDLS, CDR2 YYNGEE. The CDR3 consists of 14 residues. Trimming stripped 7 bases from V and 3 bases from J, with 17 bases between. The CDR3 nucleotides read TGTGCCAGCTCTGACTATCCGAATCACTACGAGCAGTACTTC. It encodes CASSDYPNHYEQYF.

This chain uses TRBV27 with TRBJ2-2; TRBD1 matches at 9 bases. Germline values: CDR1 MNHEY, CDR2 SMNVEV (reference sequence). The CDR3 consists of 17 residues. V lost 6 bases and J lost 6; bases outside the gene matches: 14. CDR3: CASSYRIGTGFAGELFF. CDR3 DNA sequence: TGTGCCAGCAGCTATAGGATCGGGACAGGGTTTGCCGGGGAGCTGTTTTTT.

The chain carries TRBV29-1 and TRBJ1-5, with D unclear. The V gene's germline CDR1 is SQVTM and CDR2 ANQGSEA. V gave up 5 bases and J gave up 3 bases, with 11 bases separating them. CDR3 length: 13 residues. CDR3 sequence: CSVSYNPNQPQHF. CDR3 sequence (DNA): TGCAGCGTTTCGTACAACCCCAATCAGCCCCAGCATTTT.

The J gene is TRBJ2-2, the V gene TRBV25-1; D is possibly TRBD1 or TRBD2 (5 bases each). V was shortened by 6 bases and J by 3 bases, with 8 bases between the two germline ends. The CDR3 has 13 residues. CDR1 and CDR2 from the germline V gene are MGHDK and SYGVNS. Here the CDR3 DNA reads TGTGCCAGCAGCAGGGACCACACCGGGGAGCTGTTTTTT. It encodes CASSRDHTGELFF.

The chain uses TRBV9 and TRBJ2-1, with D perhaps matching TRBD1 (6 bases). The germline V gene encodes CDR1 SGDLS and CDR2 YYNGEE. V lost 0 bases and J lost 0, with 10 bases in between. The CDR3 has 16 amino acids. CDR3 amino acids: CASSVAGQSSYNEQFF. The CDR3 DNA reads TGTGCCAGCAGCGTAGCGGGACAAAGCTCCTACAATGAGCAGTTCTTC.

The chain joins TRBV9 to TRBJ2-1, with D unresolved. This CDR3 comprises 16 residues. V shed 4 bases and J shed 0 bases, with 14 bases lying between them. Germline CDR1 SGDLS, CDR2 YYNGEE. This chain's CDR3 is CASSPKRGSSYNEQFF. In DNA, the CDR3 is TGTGCCAGCAGCCCCAAGCGCGGTTCCTCCTACAATGAGCAGTTCTTC.

This sequence joins TRBV5-8 and TRBJ2-1, with D unresolved. The CDR3 runs to 11 residues. The germline CDR1 and CDR2 sequences are SGHTS and YDEGEE. V dropped 2 bases and J dropped 9 bases, with 6 bases sitting between them. As DNA, the CDR3 is TGTGCCAGCAGCTTATACGGTGAGCAGTTCTTC. Amino acids: CASSLYGEQFF.

The chain links TRBV7-8 to TRBJ1-2; D may be TRBD1 (5 bases). The germline gives CDR1 SGHVS, CDR2 FQNEAQ. The CDR3 has 14 residues. V was cut by 2 bases and J by 3 bases, with 10 bases left in between. CDR3 DNA sequence: TGTGCCAGCAGCTTATCAGGGCGGGACTATGGCTACACCTTC. It encodes CASSLSGRDYGYTF.

The CDR3 here is CASSLNSNQPQHF. CDR3 in DNA: TGTGCCAGCAGTTTAAATAGCAATCAGCCCCAGCATTTT. V is TRBV12-3 or TRBV12-4 and J is TRBJ1-5; D is unclear. This CDR3 comprises 13 residues. The ends were cut back, 2 bases at V and 0 bases at J, with 2 bases in the middle.

The V gene is TRBV30, the J gene TRBJ1-3, with D perhaps matching TRBD1 (5 bases). Germline CDR1 and CDR2: GTSNPN and SVGIG (reference sequence). The CDR3 consists of 14 residues. V was pared by 3 bases and J by 3 bases, with 12 bases between. In DNA, the CDR3 is TGTGCCTGGAGAGAGCAGGGCTTTGGAAACACCATATATTTT. Encoded protein: CAWREQGFGNTIYF.

The CDR3 loop is CASSYQQGGEAFF. For the CDR3, the DNA is TGTGCCAGCAGTTACCAGCAGGGTGGTGAAGCTTTCTTT. This chain uses TRBV6-2 or TRBV6-3 with TRBJ1-1, with D possibly matching TRBD1 (5 bases). Germline lookup yields CDR1 MNHEY and CDR2 SVGEGT. This CDR3 spans 13 amino acids. V was trimmed by 2 bases and J by 7 bases, leaving 11 bases between them.

This clone appeared a few times. The V and J genes are TRBV11-3 and TRBJ1-1; a weak D match, TRBD1 (5 bases). This CDR3 is built from 16 residues. CDR1 SGHNT and CDR2 YENEEA come from the germline V gene. V lost 3 bases to trimming and J lost 0 bases, with 14 bases between them. The CDR3 bases are TGTGCCAGCAGCTTGGGAGGGACGGGGGTGAACACTGAAGCTTTCTTT. This codes for CASSLGGTGVNTEAFF.

This clone occurred a few times. As DNA, the CDR3 is TGTGCCACCAGTGAGTCCGGGACAGGGGGGGGCGAGCAGTTCTTC. Translation: CATSESGTGGGEQFF. The chain links TRBV24-1 to TRBJ2-1, with 11 bases aligning to TRBD1. The germline CDR1 and CDR2 sequences are KGHDR and SFDVKD. J lost 10 bases, V lost 4 bases, and 8 bases had no gene match. This CDR3 region has 15 residues.

V is TRBV27 and J is TRBJ1-1; TRBD1 agrees at 7 bases. The trim removed 5 bases at V and 3 bases at J, leaving 3 bases unmatched. Germline V CDR1 and CDR2: MNHEY, SMNVEV (reference sequence). The CDR3 is 13 amino acids. The CDR3 nucleotides read TGTGCCAGCAGTATTACAGGGGACACTGAAGCTTTCTTT. Amino acids: CASSITGDTEAFF.

This clone was found once. V is TRBV5-1 and J is TRBJ2-7, with 7 bases fitting TRBD1. Trimming at V came to 7 bases and at J to 0 bases, leaving 7 bases not matched to a gene. Looked up from germline, CDR1 is SGHRS and CDR2 is YFSETQ. CDR3 length equals 14 residues. The CDR3 here is CASSPGQYSYEQYF. The CDR3 region has the DNA TGCGCCAGCTCTCCGGGACAGTACTCCTACGAGCAGTACTTC.

V is TRBV7-8 and J is TRBJ1-1; the D is unclear. Trimming shortened V by 2 bases and J by 6 bases, and 13 bases separated the two germline ends. The CDR3 has 14 amino acids. The germline CDR1 and CDR2 sequences are SGHVS and FQNEAQ. The CDR3 DNA follows: TGTGCCAGCAGCTTATCGTATGCGTTCGCTGAAGCTTTCTTT. It is translated as CASSLSYAFAEAFF.

J is TRBJ2-7 and V is TRBV19, with D unresolved. CDR3 length: 13 amino acids. CDR1 and CDR2 from the germline V gene are LNHDA and SQIVND (reference sequence). V lost 5 bases, J lost 4 bases, and 12 bases lay in between. CDR3 coding DNA: TGTGCCAGTAGTCCTCTCGATCGATACGAGCAGTACTTC. As protein: CASSPLDRYEQYF. Drawing the rest from reference TRBV19 and TRBJ2-7, the complete variable domain is DGGITQSPKYLFRKEGQNVTLSCEQNLNHDAMYWYRQDPGQGLRLIYYSQIVNDFQKGDIAEGYSVSREKKESFPLTVTSAQKNPTAFYLCASSPLDRYEQYFGPGTRLTVT.

The rearrangement joins TRBV28 to TRBJ1-2; no clear D gene. Trimming left V 0 bases short and J 8 bases short, with 10 bases between. Germline CDR1 is MDHEN and CDR2 is SYDVKM. The CDR3 is 13 amino acids. Written as DNA, the CDR3 is TGTGCCAGCAGTTTATGGGGGAGTGGGGGCTACACCTTC. Its protein is CASSLWGSGGYTF.